This T cell receptor (beta chain) was sequenced for a study of T cells in Graves' hyperthyroidism and ophthalmopathy. This clonotype was seen at least ten times. CDR3 length equals 14 residues. Trimming removed 1 base at V and 4 bases at J, with 10 bases between. Germline V gene data show CDR1 as SGHDN and CDR2 as FVKESK. TCR beta CDR3 regions were amplified from RNA. RT-PCR in the first round (using the HTBI primer set) targeted the TCR CDR3. TCRdb ran MiXCR on the multiplex PCR reads and lists one entry per CDR3 protein. This table holds hundreds of thousands of distinct CDR3 sequences, approximately 15% found once.

The chain is built from TRBV14 and TRBJ1-2; unclear D gene. The receptor was isolated from a woman in her twenties or thirties with Graves' hyperthyroidism that later progressed to Graves' ophthalmopathy. Sequencing used blood. CDR3 protein: CASSQGWEFYGYTF. The CDR3 nucleotides read TGTGCCAGCAGCCAAGGCTGGGAATTCTATGGCTACACCTTC.